These T cell receptor beta chains were read from a single sample in a study of regulatory T cells in long-lasting Graves disease. TCRdb passed the multiplex PCR reads through MiXCR, listing each CDR3 protein once. The sample has 250,000 to 300,000 distinct CDR3 sequences, roughly 21% seen once. The source material was peripheral blood mononuclear cells (PBMCs), sampled when the disease was refractory, from a patient treated with antithyroid drugs. These TCRs come from a female donor with Graves disease. Both conserved end residues are part of each CDR3. The order of the fields is J gene, V gene, D gene, clone size, CDR3 DNA, CDR3 protein. The D gene is left open where the match is weak. For some rows the clone size is stated as once, few or many, or as a class when expanded; others skip it.

>TRBJ2-2|TRBV2|.|many
TGTGCCAGCAGTAGCCTAGAAAACACCGGGGAGCTGTTTTTT
CASSSLENTGELFF
>TRBJ2-7|TRBV12-3/TRBV12-4|TRBD1|many
TGTGCCAGCAGAACCGGGACAGGGGTTGGGAGCGAGCAGTACTTC
CASRTGTGVGSEQYF
>TRBJ1-6|TRBV11-2|.|.
TGTGCCAGCAGCTTAGACCCACTTGACAGAAAGGGGAATTCACCCCTCCACTTT
CASSLDPLDRKGNSPLHF
>TRBJ2-7|TRBV6-5|.|.
TGTGCCAGCAGTTACTCGCCGGGGGCCCACCCGATCTACGAGCAGTACTTC
CASSYSPGAHPIYEQYF
>TRBJ2-7|TRBV6-2/TRBV6-3|TRBD2|.
TGTGCCAGCAGTTACCTCTGGGAAGGGGAGGGCTACGAGCAGTACTTC
CASSYLWEGEGYEQYF
>TRBJ2-1|TRBV20-1|TRBD1|few
TGCAGTGCTAGAGATCCCGGGACAGGGACCCTTCATGAGCAGTTCTTC
CSARDPGTGTLHEQFF
>TRBJ2-7|TRBV7-9|.|.
TGTGCCAGCAGCTTAGAAGTCCACGAGCAGTACTTC
CASSLEVHEQYF
>TRBJ2-7|TRBV7-9|TRBD1|.
TGTGCCAGCAGCCCCCGGACAGGGGGCGGCGAGCAGTACTTC
CASSPRTGGGEQYF
>TRBJ1-1|TRBV7-2|.|many
TGTGCCAGCAGCTTGGGAGGGCCCAGCTACACTGAAGCTTTCTTT
CASSLGGPSYTEAFF
>TRBJ1-2|TRBV10-3|.|many
TGTGCCATCAGTGGAGGTCCCGGACAGTTCTACTTGGGCTACACCTTC
CAISGGPGQFYLGYTF
>TRBJ2-2|TRBV9|TRBD1|.
TGTGCCAGCAGCGTAGGGACAGGGTACACCGGGGAGCTGTTTTTT
CASSVGTGYTGELFF
>TRBJ1-1|TRBV4-2|.|.
TGTGCCAGCAGCCAAGTTGGCATGGGGGTTTACACTGAAGCTTTCTTT
CASSQVGMGVYTEAFF
>TRBJ2-3|TRBV20-1|.|.
TGCAGTGCCGTACTAGTCAGCACAGATACGCAGTATTTT
CSAVLVSTDTQYF
>TRBJ1-4|TRBV5-1|.|many
TGCGCCAGCAGCGGCCGAGGGATACCTAATGAAAAACTGTTTTTT
CASSGRGIPNEKLFF
>TRBJ2-2|TRBV2|TRBD1|many
TGTGCCAGCAGTTACAGGGGAATGAGGACCGGGGAGCTGTTTTTT
CASSYRGMRTGELFF
>TRBJ1-2|TRBV7-9|.|.
TGTGCCAGCAGCTCGAGCCGGGAGGAAGGCTACACCTTC
CASSSSREEGYTF
>TRBJ1-5|TRBV27|.|.
TGTGCCAGCAGTTTATGGGGGAGTAGCAATCAGCCCCAGCATTTT
CASSLWGSSNQPQHF
>TRBJ2-5|TRBV6-1|.|few
TGTGCCAGCTATTATTCAGGGACCCAGTACTTC
CASYYSGTQYF
>TRBJ2-7|TRBV6-1|TRBD2|many
TGTGCCACCAGGACTAGCGGCTACGAGCAGTACTTC
CATRTSGYEQYF
>TRBJ1-6|TRBV4-3|TRBD1|.
TGCGCCAGCAGCGTGCGACAGGGCGATTCACCCCTCCACTTT
CASSVRQGDSPLHF
>TRBJ2-5|TRBV10-3|.|few
TGTGCCATCAGAGGGGCTTACCAAGAGACCCAGTACTTC
CAIRGAYQETQYF
>TRBJ1-4|TRBV5-4|.|.
TGTGCCAGCAGCTCGGGGTATAATGAAAAACTGTTTTTT
CASSSGYNEKLFF
>TRBJ2-3|TRBV27|.|.
TGTGCCAGCAGTTTGCGGGCCACAGATACGCAGTATTTT
CASSLRATDTQYF